These 14 T cell receptor beta chains share one sample of origin, sequenced in a study of CD8 T cells in Susac syndrome. RNA, at about 0.45 to 1 ug, was reverse transcribed with random hexamers. TCRdb fed the immunoSEQ multiplex PCR reads into MiXCR, producing one record per CDR3 protein. This table has 200,000 or so distinct CDR3 sequences, around 95% appearing once. Sequencing was carried out using CD8+ T cells from PBMCs. The receptor source for this set is a human donor with Susac syndrome.

The chain recombines TRBV30 with TRBJ1-6; possible D gene TRBD1, 5 bases. Germline V gene sequence: CDR1 GTSNPN, CDR2 SVGIG (reference sequence). Trimming cost V 0 bases and J 9 bases, with 18 bases left between them. The CDR3 has 16 amino acids. DNA for the CDR3: TGTGCCTGGAGTGTACTATGGAGGGGCCGACGTTCACCCCTCCACTTT. The encoded protein is CAWSVLWRGRRSPLHF.

CDR3 loop: CASSLYGGLQETQYF. The DNA of the CDR3 is TGTGCCAGCAGTTTATACGGCGGGTTGCAAGAGACCCAGTACTTC. The chain carries TRBV27 and TRBJ2-5; maybe TRBD2 (5 bases). Deletions cut 1 base from V and 2 bases from J, with 11 bases between. The CDR3 totals 15 residues. Germline CDR1 MNHEY, CDR2 SMNVEV (reference sequence).

The V call is TRBV9, the J call TRBJ2-7; TRBD2 matches 9 bases. V lost 3 bases, J lost 0 bases, and 4 bases stayed unmatched. The CDR3 has 15 amino acids. Germline CDR1 is SGDLS and CDR2 is YYNGEE. The CDR3 bases are TGTGCCAGCAGCGCAGCGGGAGGTAACTCCTACGAGCAGTACTTC. Translated, it gives CASSAAGGNSYEQYF.

The table lists this clonotype with a count of one. This chain joins TRBV9 and TRBJ2-3; 8 bases align to TRBD2. CDR1 is SGDLS and CDR2 is YYNGEE in the germline V gene. V lost 0 bases, J lost 2 bases, and 2 bases stayed unmatched. The CDR3 has 15 amino acids. CDR3 region: CASSVEGLVTDTQYF. DNA of the CDR3: TGTGCCAGCAGCGTAGAGGGACTAGTCACAGATACGCAGTATTTT.

This chain connects TRBV9 to TRBJ2-2; no reliable D call. Deletions cut 1 base from V and 0 bases from J, with 13 bases between. The germline V gene has CDR1 SGDLS and CDR2 YYNGEE. The CDR3 consists of 17 residues. The CDR3 protein is CASSVRRLQPNTGELFF. The CDR3 coding sequence is TGTGCCAGCAGCGTAAGAAGATTACAGCCGAACACCGGGGAGCTGTTTTTT.

The chain carries TRBV4-1 and TRBJ2-3; 10 nucleotides line up with TRBD2. The CDR3 consists of 15 residues. The J segment lost 5 bases and the V segment lost 4 bases, leaving 6 bases of the junction unmatched. Germline CDR1 is MGHRA and CDR2 is YSYEKL. DNA for the CDR3: TGCGCCAGCAGCCTCCTAACTAGCGGGGAAGATACGCAGTATTTT. Translating it yields CASSLLTSGEDTQYF.

This chain links TRBV5-6 with TRBJ1-2; no clear D. The V end was cut by 0 bases, the J end by 8 bases, with 11 bases between. CDR3 length equals 13 residues. The germline V gene has CDR1 SGHDT and CDR2 YYEEEE. The CDR3 sequence is CASSLEVVRGYTF. CDR3 DNA sequence: TGTGCCAGCAGCTTGGAAGTAGTACGGGGCTACACCTTC.

The V call is TRBV6-4, the J call TRBJ2-4; 16 bases match TRBD2. V lost 3 bases and J lost 8; bases outside the gene matches: 4. The CDR3 totals 16 residues. The germline V gene has CDR1 MRHNA and CDR2 SNTAGT. CDR3 amino acids: CASSEGTSGGADIQYF. For the CDR3, the DNA is TGTGCCAGCAGTGAGGGGACTAGCGGGGGGGCCGACATTCAGTACTTC.

The V and J genes are TRBV25-1 and TRBJ2-2; no definite D call. Trimming stripped 3 bases from V and 7 bases from J, with 12 bases between. Germline loops: CDR1 MGHDK, CDR2 SYGVNS. CDR3 length equals 14 residues. CDR3 in amino acids: CASSDPLHRGELFF. CDR3 in DNA: TGTGCCAGCAGTGATCCACTACACCGCGGGGAGCTGTTTTTT.

V and J are TRBV9 and TRBJ1-1, with TRBD1 as a possible D gene (5 bases). Trimming took off 0 bases at V and 10 bases at J, with 10 bases between the two ends. CDR3 length equals 12 residues. The germline V gene has CDR1 SGDLS and CDR2 YYNGEE. CDR3 DNA: TGTGCCAGCAGCGTAGGGGGCCCCCCAGCTTTCTTT. Translated, it gives CASSVGGPPAFF.

This chain links TRBV20-1 with TRBJ2-1; possibly TRBD1 for D (6 bases). Germline lookup yields CDR1 DFQATT and CDR2 SNEGSKA (reference sequence). Trimming removed 0 bases from V and 12 bases from J, with 24 bases in between. The CDR3 sequence is 16 residues long. The DNA for the CDR3 is TGCAGTGCTAGAGAGGGCACAGGGAGAAATGTCGCGGGGCAGTTCTTC. Its translation: CSAREGTGRNVAGQFF.

The chain recombines TRBV7-3 with TRBJ1-2; no firm D call. Trimming pared 4 bases from V and 4 bases from J, leaving 10 bases between. Germline V lookup: CDR1 SGHTA, CDR2 FQGTGA. The CDR3 is 13 residues long. The CDR3 DNA is TGTGCCAGCAGCTCTGGCCCTCGCTATGGCTACACCTTC. Protein sequence: CASSSGPRYGYTF.

The chain has TRBV30 and TRBJ1-2; 7 bases map to TRBD1. The CDR3 extends over 14 amino acids. Trimming cost V 2 bases and J 5 bases; bases outside gene matches: 8. Germline CDR1 and CDR2: GTSNPN and SVGIG (reference sequence). This CDR3 is CAWSWSGGGYGYTF. In DNA, the CDR3 is TGTGCCTGGAGTTGGTCAGGGGGAGGGTATGGCTACACCTTC.

The V call is TRBV28, the J call TRBJ2-7, with TRBD1 matching over 9 bases. CDR1 is MDHEN, CDR2 SYDVKM, per germline. The CDR3 runs to 15 residues. With V trimmed by 5 bases and J by 4 bases, 9 bases remained unmatched. The CDR3 sequence: CASSRPGQGIYEQYF. As DNA, the CDR3 is TGTGCCAGCAGTCGACCGGGACAGGGTATATACGAGCAGTACTTC.